This T cell receptor (beta chain) was recovered during a study of CD8 T cells in Susac syndrome. CDR1 and CDR2 (germline): LGHNA, YSLEER. CDR3 length: 17 amino acids. V lost 1 base and J lost 6, with 21 bases in between. The RNA input was about 0.5 to 1 ug, and it was reverse transcribed with random hexamers. TCRdb itself ran the immunoSEQ multiplex PCR reads through MiXCR, one entry per CDR3 protein. The table has about 200,000 distinct CDR3 sequences, roughly nine tenths seen once. Patients with stable or active relapsing-remitting disease, all of them treatment-naive, made up the multiple sclerosis controls.

The sample comprised CD8+ T cells from PBMCs. The chain recombines TRBV4-3 with TRBJ1-1; D is possibly TRBD1 (5 bases). The source of this sequence is a human donor with multiple sclerosis. The CDR3 loop reads CASSQGVGPGGRSEAFF. The CDR3 bases are TGCGCCAGCAGCCAAGGTGTGGGGCCCGGGGGTAGGTCTGAAGCTTTCTTT.